This TCR beta chain emerged from a study of Ad26.COV2.S vaccination and SARS-CoV-2 variants. On the study more broadly: Ad26.COV2.S given intramuscularly, once or twice 56 days apart.

Worth noting for this clone: Its antigen is unknown. Other DNA sequences of this sample code for an identical CDR3.

General observations from the study: Similar non-spike TCR breadth was observed in recipients of vaccine and of placebo.

Treatment noted: 15 to 20 received Ad26.COV2.S at low or high dose, single or two shots; roughly 5 received placebo; per-sample allocation not given. Specimen acquisition occurred on day 63 following the initial vaccine or placebo injection. Per germline, CDR1 KGHSH and CDR2 LQKENI. Trimming took 2 bases from V and 0 from J, leaving 6 bases between them. The CDR3 loop spans 14 amino acids. Here immunoSEQ multiplex PCR was the method, and the copy in TCRdb shows in-frame clones only, minus some. The data hold roughly 300,000 clones, with less than 90% observed a single time. This sequence joins TRBV18 and TRBJ2-3; tentatively, D is TRBD1 (6 bases). The sequences come from peripheral blood, collected in a trial of Ad26.COV2.S vaccine versus placebo. The clonotype originates from a person aged 18 to 59 who received the Ad26.COV2.S COVID-19 vaccine or a placebo. The CDR3 DNA reads as TGTGCCAGCTCACCAGGGACAAGCACAGATACGCAGTATTTT. Protein sequence: CASSPGTSTDTQYF.